The 24 T cell receptor beta chains below all came from one sample that was sequenced in a study of monozygotic twins with cystic fibrosis. Repertoires were generated with immunoSEQ multiplex PCR, while TCRdb's copy carries only in-frame clones and drops some. This table has approximately 28,000 clones, roughly 80% appearing once. Sequences were obtained from blood. The receptors were gathered from a girl aged 2 to 9 with cystic fibrosis.

This clone was seen a handful of times. The chain uses TRBV19 and TRBJ2-7, with D tentatively TRBD1 (6 bases). Between the trimmed V and J ends, which lost 0 bases and 3 bases, there was a span of 12 bases. The CDR3 length is 15 residues. The germline gives CDR1 LNHDA, CDR2 SQIVND (reference sequence). The CDR3, as DNA: TGTGCCAGTAGTATAGACAGTGGGGGACACTACGAGCAGTACTTC. Residues: CASSIDSGGHYEQYF.

For this clone: One end of the junction does not line up with germline, which may come from a read error. V gene TRBV7-7 combines with J gene TRBJ2-1; no clear D gene. The CDR3 spans 14 residues. Germline V gene sequence: CDR1 SSHAT, CDR2 FNYEAQ (reference sequence). The CDR3 spells CASSQSGMYNEQFF. For the CDR3, the DNA is TGTGCTAGCAGCCAAAGTGGGATGTACAATGAGCAGTTCTTC.

The chain recombines TRBV10-3 with TRBJ2-7; 13 positions agree with TRBD2. V lost 4 bases and J lost 4; bases outside the gene matches: 10. The CDR3 totals 17 residues. CDR1 is ENHRY and CDR2 is SYGVKD in the germline V gene. The CDR3 loop reads CAISVLAGGPNLYEQYF. The DNA of the CDR3 is TGTGCCATCAGTGTACTAGCGGGAGGGCCTAATTTGTACGAGCAGTACTTC.

This clone was observed a single time. V and J are TRBV30 and TRBJ2-3; D is ambiguous. V lost 2 bases, J lost 4 bases, and 7 bases lay in between. The CDR3 runs 12 residues. Germline CDR1 and CDR2: GTSNPN and SVGIG (reference sequence). In DNA, the CDR3 is TGTGCCTGGAGTTTGGCGGCAGATACGCAGTATTTT. Protein product: CAWSLAADTQYF.

The J gene is TRBJ1-5, the V gene TRBV5-6; 10 bases map to TRBD1. V shed 4 bases, J shed 4 bases, and the junction held 5 bases outside the gene matches. The CDR3 is 15 amino acids. Germline CDR1 is SGHDT and CDR2 is YYEEEE. The CDR3 sequence: CASSRTGGGNQPQHF. CDR3 DNA: TGTGCCAGCAGCCGGACAGGGGGTGGGAATCAGCCCCAGCATTTT.

The chain has TRBV5-1 and TRBJ1-1; D gene ambiguous. In germline, CDR1 is SGHRS, CDR2 YFSETQ. The germline V and J ends were trimmed by 1 base and 5 bases, with 15 bases remaining between them. This CDR3 contains 15 residues. CDR3 in amino acids: CASSLSHTEATEAFF. The CDR3 region has the DNA TGCGCCAGCAGCTTGTCGCACACGGAGGCGACTGAAGCTTTCTTT.

The chain uses TRBV19 and TRBJ2-6; 8 bases are shared with TRBD1. Unmatched junction bases numbered 5, after V lost 4 bases and J lost 0 bases. The germline V gene encodes CDR1 LNHDA and CDR2 SQIVND (reference sequence). This CDR3 spans 17 amino acids. The DNA of the CDR3 is TGTGCCAGTAGTACCGGGACAGGCCTCTCTGGGGCCAACGTCCTGACTTTC. Amino acids: CASSTGTGLSGANVLTF.

This chain uses TRBV7-9 with TRBJ2-7; 7 positions match TRBD2. Losses at the gene ends were 5 bases for V and 2 bases for J; bases not matched to a gene: 9. Germline V gene sequence: CDR1 SEHNR, CDR2 FQNEAQ (reference sequence). The CDR3 spans 15 residues. The CDR3 loop reads CASSPWGEGAYEQYF. Written as DNA, the CDR3 is TGTGCCAGCAGCCCCTGGGGGGAGGGTGCCTACGAGCAGTACTTC.

The count of this clone is one. The junction does not match germline at one end; this may be a read error. Written as DNA, the CDR3 is TGTGCCAGCAGCGATACTCTACGGGAGCGGGAACGGGTCTTC. It is translated as CASSDTLRERERVF. The gene calls are TRBV6-1 and TRBJ2-1; 7 positions match TRBD2. The CDR3 loop spans 14 amino acids. Germline V gene sequence: CDR1 MNHNS, CDR2 SASEGT.

The chain employs TRBV4-1 and TRBJ2-1; the D gene is possibly TRBD2 (6 bases). V was pared by 3 bases and J by 4 bases, with 19 bases between. This CDR3 is built from 17 residues. Germline V gene lookup returns CDR1 MGHRA and CDR2 YSYEKL. The CDR3 loop reads CASSQLRTKNLYNEQFF. CDR3 coding DNA: TGCGCCAGCAGCCAGCTACGGACTAAAAATTTGTACAATGAGCAGTTCTTC.

This clone was seen once. The chain recombines TRBV10-3 with TRBJ2-7; D unresolved. CDR1 and CDR2 (germline): ENHRY, SYGVKD. This CDR3 is built from 14 residues. V was trimmed by 0 bases and J by 1 base, leaving 7 bases between them. This CDR3 is CAISESAGSYEQYF. The CDR3 nucleotides read TGTGCCATCAGTGAGTCGGCAGGTTCCTACGAGCAGTACTTC.

V and J are TRBV6-1 and TRBJ1-4; 10 bases agree with TRBD1. The J segment lost 8 bases and the V segment lost 6 bases, leaving 9 bases of the junction unmatched. Germline CDR1 reads MNHNS; CDR2 reads SASEGT. CDR3 length equals 15 residues. This CDR3 is CASRGQTGGGEKLFF. The CDR3 DNA sequence: TGTGCCAGCAGGGGACAGACAGGGGGCGGAGAAAAACTGTTTTTT.

The CDR3 DNA is TGTGCCAGTAGTATAGGAACGCGGGGAGTGAACACTGAAGCTTTCTTT. It is translated as CASSIGTRGVNTEAFF. V usage is TRBV19 and J usage is TRBJ1-1; D gene uncertain. V lost 1 base and J lost 0, with 12 bases in between. This CDR3 comprises 16 residues. The V gene's germline CDR1 is LNHDA and CDR2 SQIVND (reference sequence).

This rearrangement joins TRBV7-2 to TRBJ2-7, with D maybe TRBD1 (6 bases). V lost 3 bases to trimming and J lost 1 base, with 19 bases between them. The CDR3 extends over 17 amino acids. CDR1 is SGHTA and CDR2 is FQGNSA in the germline V gene. CDR3: CASSFFLMGDRSYEQYF. The CDR3 nucleotides are TGTGCCAGCAGCTTTTTCCTCATGGGAGACAGGTCCTACGAGCAGTACTTC.

The rearrangement joins TRBV19 to TRBJ1-5, with 8 bases aligning to TRBD1. The CDR3 has 18 amino acids. Germline V CDR1 and CDR2: LNHDA, SQIVND (reference sequence). V was clipped by 5 bases and J by 2 bases; unmatched bases: 14. This CDR3 is CASSPTRTGLVGNQPQHF. The CDR3 DNA is TGTGCCAGTAGTCCGACTCGGACAGGGCTAGTGGGCAATCAGCCCCAGCATTTT.

V and J are TRBV2 and TRBJ2-1; TRBD2 might be the D (6 bases). V lost 0 bases and J lost 2, with 14 bases in between. CDR1 is SNHLY and CDR2 is FYNNEI in the germline V gene. The CDR3 is made up of 17 amino acids. CDR3 coding DNA: TGTGCCAGCAGTGAAGCGCTTGGCGGGACCGCCTACAATGAGCAGTTCTTC. Protein product: CASSEALGGTAYNEQFF.

The chain links TRBV5-3 to TRBJ2-7, with 11 positions matching TRBD2. TRBV5-3 is assigned to the ORF class and has an uncertain function. The CDR3 sequence is 19 residues long. With 4 bases clipped from V and 4 bases from J, the junction kept 19 bases outside the gene matches. CDR3 DNA sequence: TGTGCCAGAAGCCCAACGGGACTAGCGGACGTAAGAACCGTATACGAGCAGTACTTC. Translation gives CARSPTGLADVRTVYEQYF.

This clone showed up just once. The chain employs TRBV29-1 and TRBJ2-5, with D tentatively TRBD2 (5 bases). The CDR3 is 16 amino acids. Germline assignment: CDR1 SQVTM and CDR2 ANQGSEA. Between the trimmed V and J ends, which lost 4 bases and 5 bases, there was a span of 23 bases. The CDR3 DNA is TGCAGCGTTGTGGATCATCCCCCTAGCCGTCGGGAGACCCAGTACTTC. The encoded protein is CSVVDHPPSRRETQYF.

The J gene is TRBJ2-1, the V gene TRBV10-3; 8 positions agree with TRBD2. The CDR3 covers 15 residues. Germline loops: CDR1 ENHRY, CDR2 SYGVKD. J lost 1 base, V lost 5 bases, and 4 bases had no gene match. CDR3 bases: TGTGCCATCAGTCCAGGGACTAGTTCCTACAATGAGCAGTTCTTC. Amino acid sequence: CAISPGTSSYNEQFF.

The chain recombines TRBV19 with TRBJ2-5, with D possibly being TRBD1 (6 bases). The CDR3 has 11 amino acids. The V and J ends lost 7 bases and 3 bases respectively, with 6 bases between them. Germline-derived CDR1 and CDR2 are LNHDA and SQIVND (reference sequence). The CDR3 loop reads CASTGEETQYF. CDR3 nucleotides: TGTGCCAGTACAGGGGAAGAGACCCAGTACTTC.

This clone appeared a few times. The chain combines TRBV28 with TRBJ1-2; D perhaps matches TRBD1 (5 bases). The CDR3 contains 11 residues. With 3 bases removed from V and 8 bases from J, the gap between germline ends came to 7 bases. The germline V gene encodes CDR1 MDHEN and CDR2 SYDVKM. The CDR3 loop is CASSFREGYTF. CDR3 coding DNA: TGTGCCAGCAGTTTCAGGGAAGGCTACACCTTC.

The chain recombines TRBV10-1 with TRBJ2-3; 8 nucleotides match TRBD2. The CDR3 has 15 residues. V dropped 3 bases and J dropped 1; count of bases not matched to a gene: 3. Germline assignment: CDR1 WNHNN and CDR2 SYGVQD (reference sequence). CDR3 coding DNA: TGCGCCAGCAGTGACCAGACTAGCGGCACAGATACGCAGTATTTT. Translating it yields CASSDQTSGTDTQYF.

Only one count was recorded for this clone. The chain couples TRBV10-3 to TRBJ1-2; maybe TRBD1 (5 bases). The germline V gene encodes CDR1 ENHRY and CDR2 SYGVKD. This CDR3 has 13 residues. Trimming stripped 10 bases from V and 3 bases from J, with 15 bases between. CDR3 coding DNA: TGTGCCACCGGGTCGGCGACAGACTATGGCTACACCTTC. This translates into CATGSATDYGYTF.

The V call is TRBV7-2, the J call TRBJ2-7, with D perhaps matching TRBD1 (5 bases). V dropped 3 bases and J dropped 6 bases, with 12 bases sitting between them. CDR1 is SGHTA and CDR2 is FQGNSA in the germline V gene. The CDR3 totals 13 residues. The CDR3 nucleotides read TGTGCCAGCAGCTTCCAGGGTCGACGCGAGCAGTACTTC. Residues: CASSFQGRREQYF.